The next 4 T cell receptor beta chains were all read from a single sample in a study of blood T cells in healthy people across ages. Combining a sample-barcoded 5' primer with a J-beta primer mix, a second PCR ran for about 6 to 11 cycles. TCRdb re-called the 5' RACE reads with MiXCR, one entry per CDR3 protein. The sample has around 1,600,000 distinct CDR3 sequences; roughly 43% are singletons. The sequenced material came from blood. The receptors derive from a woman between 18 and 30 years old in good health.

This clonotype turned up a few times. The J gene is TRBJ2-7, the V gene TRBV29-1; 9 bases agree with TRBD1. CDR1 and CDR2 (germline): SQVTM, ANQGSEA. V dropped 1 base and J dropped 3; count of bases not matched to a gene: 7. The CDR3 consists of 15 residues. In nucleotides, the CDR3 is TGCAGCGTTGAAGTTGCCGGGACAGGGCACTACGAGCAGTACTTC. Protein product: CSVEVAGTGHYEQYF.

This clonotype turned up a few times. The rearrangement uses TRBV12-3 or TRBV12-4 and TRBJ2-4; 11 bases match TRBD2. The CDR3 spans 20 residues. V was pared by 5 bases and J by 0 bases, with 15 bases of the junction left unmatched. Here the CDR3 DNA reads TGTGCCAGCAGTCTCCGCACGGGACTAGCGGATTTAATAGCCAAAAACATTCAGTACTTC. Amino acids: CASSLRTGLADLIAKNIQYF.

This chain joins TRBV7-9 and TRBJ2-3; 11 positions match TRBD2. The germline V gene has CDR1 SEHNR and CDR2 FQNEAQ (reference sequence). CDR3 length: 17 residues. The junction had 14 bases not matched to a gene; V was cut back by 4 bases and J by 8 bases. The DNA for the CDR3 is TGTGCCAGCAGCTCGTCACTAGCGGGAGAGGAATTGGGTACGCAGTATTTT. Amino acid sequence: CASSSSLAGEELGTQYF.

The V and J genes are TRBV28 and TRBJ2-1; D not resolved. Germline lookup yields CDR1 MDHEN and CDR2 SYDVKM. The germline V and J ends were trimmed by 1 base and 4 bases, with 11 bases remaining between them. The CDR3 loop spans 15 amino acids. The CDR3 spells CASSLFGWGYNEQFF. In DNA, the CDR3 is TGTGCCAGCAGTTTATTTGGATGGGGATACAATGAGCAGTTCTTC.